What follows are 21 T cell receptor beta chains derived from one specimen sequenced in a study of OX40 agonist ivuxolimab in advanced cancers. Profiled with immunoSEQ multiplex PCR; TCRdb holds only in-frame clones, not every one. The data show roughly 49,000 clones, 88% seen once. The material was CD4+ or CD8+ T cells sorted from blood, obtained in a trial of the OX40 agonist ivuxolimab. These receptors were taken from an adult with an advanced solid tumor such as melanoma, head and neck, liver or kidney cancer.

The J gene is TRBJ1-6, the V gene TRBV30; unclear D gene. CDR3 length: 14 amino acids. The V and J ends lost 8 bases and 0 bases respectively, with 11 bases between them. Germline V gives CDR1 GTSNPN, CDR2 SVGIG (reference sequence). Here the CDR3 DNA reads TGTGCCCTGACTCCGAGCTCCTATAATTCACCCCTCCACTTT. Protein sequence: CALTPSSYNSPLHF.

V is TRBV27 and J is TRBJ1-2, with TRBD1 as a possible D gene (5 bases). CDR3 size: 11 residues. Germline CDR1 reads MNHEY; CDR2 reads SMNVEV (reference sequence). The V and J ends lost 9 bases and 4 bases respectively, with 9 bases between them. The CDR3 loop reads CASRGIYGYTF. In nucleotides, the CDR3 is TGTGCCAGTCGGGGCATCTATGGCTACACCTTC.

The gene calls are TRBV6-5 and TRBJ2-3, with D unresolved. The V end lost 5 bases, the J end lost 0 bases, and 0 bases lay between the germline ends. Germline V lookup: CDR1 MNHEY, CDR2 SVGAGI. The CDR3 is 11 residues long. For the CDR3, the DNA is TGTGCCAGCAGTAGCACAGATACGCAGTATTTT. Amino acids: CASSSTDTQYF.

This clone occurred a few times. The chain couples TRBV7-3 to TRBJ1-6; D remains ambiguous. The ends were cut back, 4 bases at V and 1 base at J, with 5 bases in the middle. The CDR3 runs to 14 residues. Per germline, CDR1 SGHTA and CDR2 FQGTGA. The CDR3 loop reads CASSSGSYNSPLHF. The CDR3 coding sequence is TGTGCCAGCAGCTCTGGGTCCTATAATTCACCCCTCCACTTT.

The rearrangement uses TRBV28 and TRBJ2-7; 8 bases map to TRBD1. Germline assignment: CDR1 MDHEN and CDR2 SYDVKM. V was clipped by 5 bases and J by 4 bases; unmatched bases: 10. The CDR3 is 15 residues long. The CDR3 is CASSPTHRQGYEQYF. Here the CDR3 DNA reads TGTGCCAGCAGTCCAACACACAGACAGGGGTACGAGCAGTACTTC.

On this clone: The DNA is left out, because the CDR3 cannot be placed on it with certainty; the CDR3 is given as TCRdb lists it. The V gene is TRBV7-3, the J gene TRBJ2-7; the DNA was not compared with TRBD1, the D call given in the table. CDR1 and CDR2 from the germline V gene are SGHTA and FQGTGA. The CDR3 spans 14 amino acids, including both terminal residues. The CDR3 here is CASSLSVGQGIPHF.

The V and J genes are TRBV12-1 and TRBJ1-1; the table's D call TRBD1 went unverified against the DNA. TRBV12-1 is labeled a pseudogene. The CDR3 is 18 amino acids. CDR3 protein: CASSPKPGQARLNTEAFF. The CDR3 DNA follows: TGTGCCAGCAGCCCGAAGCCAGGACAGGCGCGCTTGAACACTGAAGCTTTCTTT.

This chain links TRBV9 with TRBJ2-4, with 9 bases fitting TRBD2. CDR1 and CDR2 (germline): SGDLS, YYNGEE. This CDR3 is built from 17 residues. The V segment lost 8 bases and the J segment 0 bases; nucleotides outside the gene matches: 12. The CDR3 loop is CASSDLPTSGAKNIQYF. CDR3 in DNA: TGTGCCAGTTCCGACCTGCCGACTAGCGGAGCCAAAAACATTCAGTACTTC. Together with reference TRBV9 and TRBJ2-4, the CDR3 gives the full variable domain: DSGVTQTPKHLITATGQRVTLRCSPRSGDLSVYWYQQSLDQGLQFLIQYYNGEERAKGNILERFSAQQFPDLHSELNLSSLELGDSALYFCASSDLPTSGAKNIQYFGAGTRLSVL.

The chain combines TRBV19 with TRBJ1-5, with D possibly matching TRBD1 (6 bases). Trimming took 4 bases from V and 6 from J, leaving 13 bases between them. CDR1 is LNHDA and CDR2 is SQIVND in the germline V gene (reference sequence). This CDR3 has 14 residues. The CDR3 sequence: CASSRGGAGQPQHF. As DNA, the CDR3 is TGTGCCAGTAGTAGAGGGGGGGCAGGTCAGCCCCAGCATTTT.

This clone was counted a few times. This rearrangement joins TRBV30 to TRBJ1-6, with unresolved D. The germline CDR1 and CDR2 sequences are GTSNPN and SVGIG (reference sequence). Trimming stripped 0 bases from V and 0 bases from J, with 15 bases between. The CDR3 length is 18 residues. The CDR3 loop is CAWSVYPHLSSYNSPLHF. Written as DNA, the CDR3 is TGTGCCTGGAGTGTCTACCCCCATCTGAGCTCCTATAATTCACCCCTCCACTTT.

The genes are TRBV19 and TRBJ2-3, with a possible D match to TRBD2 (7 bases). The CDR3 totals 14 residues. Germline V lookup: CDR1 LNHDA, CDR2 SQIVND (reference sequence). CDR3 coding DNA: TGTGCAACACGAAGGGAGGGGGGCACAGATACGCAGTATTTT. It codes for CATRREGGTDTQYF.

This chain joins TRBV30 and TRBJ1-5; a possible D gene is TRBD1 (5 bases). CDR1 and CDR2 (germline): GTSNPN, SVGIG (reference sequence). The V and J ends lost 1 base and 7 bases respectively, with 11 bases between them. The CDR3 length is 13 residues. This CDR3 is CAWSAGPRQPQHF. The CDR3 DNA reads TGTGCCTGGAGTGCAGGGCCGCGGCAGCCCCAGCATTTT.

CDR3 nucleotides: TGTGCCAGCAGCTCGGGTTCGAGCTCCTACGAGCAGTACTTC. Translating it yields CASSSGSSSYEQYF. The chain couples TRBV7-9 to TRBJ2-7; D is uncertain. Looked up from germline, CDR1 is SEHNR and CDR2 is FQNEAQ (reference sequence). Trimming took 4 bases from V and 0 from J, leaving 10 bases between them. This CDR3 spans 14 amino acids.

The sample holds one count of this clone. The chain recombines TRBV11-2 with TRBJ2-3; 8 nucleotides align to TRBD1. This CDR3 comprises 15 residues. J was trimmed by 0 bases and V by 5 bases; bases with no gene match: 4. Germline CDR1 SGHAT, CDR2 FQNNGV. CDR3 in amino acids: CASSPRTGSTDTQYF. CDR3 DNA sequence: TGTGCCAGCAGCCCAAGGACAGGGAGCACAGATACGCAGTATTTT.

V and J are TRBV7-2 and TRBJ2-1; D gene uncertain. The CDR3 runs to 13 residues. CDR1 and CDR2 from the germline V gene are SGHTA and FQGNSA. The V end was cut by 0 bases, the J end by 8 bases, with 8 bases between. CDR3 sequence (DNA): TGTGCCAGCAGCTTAGCTCACAGCCATGAGCAGTTCTTC. Its protein is CASSLAHSHEQFF.

The V call is TRBV6-1, the J call TRBJ2-2; 7 nucleotides agree with TRBD2. The CDR3 has 15 residues. J was trimmed by 4 bases and V by 8 bases; bases with no gene match: 10. CDR1 is MNHNS and CDR2 is SASEGT in the germline V gene. The CDR3 reads CASFERGRTTGELFF. The CDR3, as DNA: TGTGCCAGCTTCGAGCGGGGCCGCACCACCGGGGAGCTGTTTTTT.

The genes are TRBV6-5 and TRBJ1-6; D ambiguous. The CDR3 contains 16 residues. Germline CDR1 and CDR2: MNHEY and SVGAGI. V shed 0 bases and J shed 3 bases, with 9 bases lying between them. The CDR3 coding sequence is TGTGCCAGCAGTTACTCTGGCAGGAGCTATAATTCACCCCTCCACTTT. Translation: CASSYSGRSYNSPLHF.

This chain links TRBV5-1 with TRBJ2-2; D may be TRBD1 (6 bases). Trimming stripped 2 bases from V and 4 bases from J, with 12 bases between. The CDR3 is made up of 15 amino acids. Germline CDR1 SGHRS, CDR2 YFSETQ. CDR3 coding DNA: TGCGCCAGCAGCTTAGGGACATTCGGCACCGGGGAGCTGTTTTTT. Translation: CASSLGTFGTGELFF.

The chain joins TRBV9 to TRBJ2-3, with D perhaps TRBD2 (6 bases). The germline CDR1 and CDR2 sequences are SGDLS and YYNGEE. This CDR3 contains 17 residues. Trimming shortened V by 0 bases and J by 1 base, and 15 bases separated the two germline ends. CDR3 nucleotide sequence: TGTGCCAGCAGCGTAGCTATTGGCGGGATGGGCACAGATACGCAGTATTTT. It codes for CASSVAIGGMGTDTQYF.

The rearrangement uses TRBV9 and TRBJ1-3; 8 positions match TRBD1. Germline V CDR1 and CDR2: SGDLS, YYNGEE. Losses at the gene ends were 0 bases for V and 5 bases for J; bases not matched to a gene: 1. The CDR3 extends over 14 amino acids. The CDR3 region is CASSVGQGRNTIYF. For the CDR3, the DNA is TGTGCCAGCAGCGTAGGACAGGGGAGAAACACCATATATTTT. Full variable domain (remainder filled in from reference TRBV9 and TRBJ1-3): DSGVTQTPKHLITATGQRVTLRCSPRSGDLSVYWYQQSLDQGLQFLIQYYNGEERAKGNILERFSAQQFPDLHSELNLSSLELGDSALYFCASSVGQGRNTIYFGEGSWLTVV.

The rearrangement uses TRBV7-8 and TRBJ1-1; 11 nucleotides line up with TRBD1. This CDR3 is 16 amino acids long. The V gene's germline CDR1 is SGHVS and CDR2 FQNEAQ. Trimming at V came to 6 bases and at J to 0 bases, leaving 6 bases not matched to a gene. The DNA for the CDR3 is TGTGCCAGCAGACTGGGACAGGGGGTTTTGAACACTGAAGCTTTCTTT. Residues: CASRLGQGVLNTEAFF. The whole variable domain, remainder taken from reference TRBV7-8 and TRBJ1-1, is GAGVSQSPRYKVAKRGQDVALRCDPISGHVSLFWYQQALGQGPEFLTYFQNEAQLDKSGLPSDRFFAERPEGSVSTLKIQRTQQEDSAVYLCASRLGQGVLNTEAFFGQGTRLTVV.